Listed below are T cell receptor beta chains from one sample, sequenced in a study of early T cells in non-severe SARS-CoV-2 infection. TCRdb reanalysed the 5' RACE reads using MiXCR and keeps one entry per CDR3 protein. Of about 77,000 distinct CDR3 sequences in the sample, roughly a sixth were seen once. The sequencing input was whole blood. Receptors originate from an adult who was a healthcare worker with PCR-confirmed SARS-CoV-2 infection or an uninfected control (not recorded which). CDR3s include the opening cysteine and the closing phenylalanine or tryptophan. The order of the fields is V gene, clone size, J gene, D gene, CDR3 protein, CDR3 DNA. The D gene is left open where the match is weak. Clone size, where shown, is once, few, many, or a class for clones that have expanded.

V: TRBV7-3; size: few; J: TRBJ1-1; D: -; CDR3: CASSSLRQTEAFF; DNA: TGTGCCAGCAGCTCCCTTCGGCAGACTGAAGCTTTCTTT
V: TRBV10-3; size: many; J: TRBJ2-7; D: TRBD2; CDR3: CAISETDSGLTYEQYF; DNA: TGTGCCATCAGTGAGACTGATAGCGGGCTTACCTACGAGCAGTACTTC
V: TRBV14; size: -; J: TRBJ2-7; D: -; CDR3: CASSPYGSSYEQYF; DNA: TGTGCCAGCAGCCCCTACGGAAGCTCCTACGAGCAGTACTTC
V: TRBV7-2; size: -; J: TRBJ2-3; D: -; CDR3: CASSLVTGRTDTQYF; DNA: TGTGCCAGCAGCCTAGTGACAGGCCGCACAGATACGCAGTATTTT
V: TRBV11-2; size: many; J: TRBJ2-3; D: -; CDR3: CASSQGGGIDTQYF; DNA: TGTGCCAGCAGCCAAGGGGGTGGGATAGATACGCAGTATTTT
V: TRBV12-3/TRBV12-4; size: few; J: TRBJ1-4; D: -; CDR3: CASSSQPQTRFFTEKLFF; DNA: TGTGCCAGCAGTTCCCAGCCCCAAACCAGGTTCTTTACGGAAAAACTGTTTTTT
V: TRBV6-2/TRBV6-3; size: -; J: TRBJ1-5; D: -; CDR3: CASSYGQLLPGRQPQHF; DNA: TGTGCCAGCAGTTACGGGCAGCTGTTACCCGGCAGGCAGCCCCAGCATTTT
V: TRBV29-1; size: many; J: TRBJ1-1; D: -; CDR3: CSPQWGTEAFF; DNA: TGCAGCCCCCAGTGGGGAACTGAAGCTTTCTTT
V: TRBV6-1; size: few; J: TRBJ1-1; D: -; CDR3: CASSEIGGDTEAFF; DNA: TGTGCCAGCAGTGAAATTGGGGGCGACACTGAAGCTTTCTTT
V: TRBV11-3; size: few; J: TRBJ1-4; D: -; CDR3: CASSPGRTTNEKLFF; DNA: TGTGCCAGCAGTCCGGGACGGACAACTAATGAAAAACTGTTTTTT
V: TRBV5-1; size: few; J: TRBJ2-7; D: -; CDR3: CASSPSLRVYEQYF; DNA: TGCGCCAGCAGCCCGTCCCTCAGGGTCTACGAGCAGTACTTC
V: TRBV20-1; size: -; J: TRBJ2-2; D: TRBD2; CDR3: CSARMAGETNTGELFF; DNA: TGCAGTGCTAGAATGGCGGGGGAGACGAACACCGGGGAGCTGTTTTTT
V: TRBV11-2; size: -; J: TRBJ2-7; D: -; CDR3: CASSSTSLYEQYF; DNA: TGTGCCAGCAGCTCCACTAGCTTGTACGAGCAGTACTTC
V: TRBV5-7; size: -; J: TRBJ2-7; D: -; CDR3: CASSLKGGNYEQYF; DNA: TGTGCCAGCAGCCTCAAAGGGGGAAACTACGAGCAGTACTTC
V: TRBV10-3; size: -; J: TRBJ2-7; D: -; CDR3: CAISDPYEQYF; DNA: TGTGCCATCAGTGACCCCTACGAGCAGTACTTC
V: TRBV27; size: many; J: TRBJ1-2; D: TRBD1; CDR3: CASSSTPRTGYYGYTF; DNA: TGTGCCAGCAGTTCTACCCCCCGGACAGGCTACTACGGCTACACCTTC
V: TRBV10-3; size: many; J: TRBJ1-2; D: -; CDR3: CAISESKQDSGYTF; DNA: TGTGCCATCAGTGAGTCGAAACAGGATAGTGGCTACACCTTC
V: TRBV12-3/TRBV12-4; size: few; J: TRBJ1-6; D: -; CDR3: CASSQTGYNSPLHF; DNA: TGTGCCAGCAGCCAAACAGGGTATAATTCACCCCTCCACTTT
V: TRBV2; size: few; J: TRBJ1-2; D: TRBD1; CDR3: CASRRWGQGIIDGYTF; DNA: TGTGCCAGCAGAAGATGGGGACAGGGGATTATCGATGGCTACACCTTC
V: TRBV19; size: once; J: TRBJ2-2; D: -; CDR3: CASSMNGAGELFF; DNA: TGTGCCAGTAGTATGAACGGGGCCGGGGAGCTGTTTTTT
V: TRBV11-2; size: -; J: TRBJ2-5; D: TRBD1; CDR3: CASSPDREETQYF; DNA: TGTGCCAGCAGCCCCGACAGGGAAGAGACCCAGTACTTC
V: TRBV7-9; size: few; J: TRBJ2-1; D: TRBD1; CDR3: CASSFRTGEGHNEQFF; DNA: TGTGCCAGCAGCTTCCGGACAGGGGAGGGCCACAATGAGCAGTTCTTC
V: TRBV13; size: -; J: TRBJ2-1; D: TRBD1; CDR3: CASRLRGPGGEQFF; DNA: TGTGCCAGCAGGCTCAGGGGGCCGGGTGGTGAGCAGTTCTTC
V: TRBV5-1; size: -; J: TRBJ2-7; D: -; CDR3: CASSLGPGYEQYF; DNA: TGCGCCAGCAGCTTGGGCCCTGGATACGAGCAGTACTTC
V: TRBV29-1; size: few; J: TRBJ2-1; D: -; CDR3: CSGRPMVAGAINEQFF; DNA: TGCAGCGGGCGCCCCATGGTTGCTGGGGCCATCAATGAGCAGTTCTTC
V: TRBV6-4; size: -; J: TRBJ2-5; D: -; CDR3: CASGGRETQYF; DNA: TGTGCCAGCGGGGGCAGGGAGACCCAGTACTTC
V: TRBV7-8; size: once; J: TRBJ1-4; D: -; CDR3: CATQTRDNEKLFF; DNA: TGTGCCACGCAAACCAGAGATAATGAAAAACTGTTTTTT
V: TRBV7-8; size: many; J: TRBJ2-1; D: TRBD2; CDR3: CASRATSGGNNEQFF; DNA: TGTGCCAGCAGGGCTACTAGCGGGGGTAACAATGAGCAGTTCTTC
V: TRBV3-1; size: -; J: TRBJ1-1; D: TRBD1; CDR3: CASSQRQGGTEAFF; DNA: TGTGCCAGCAGCCAAAGGCAGGGGGGAACTGAAGCTTTCTTT
V: TRBV6-5; size: -; J: TRBJ2-2; D: -; CDR3: CASRRSVTGELFF; DNA: TGTGCCAGCAGGAGATCGGTCACCGGGGAGCTGTTTTTT
V: TRBV5-1; size: few; J: TRBJ1-2; D: TRBD1; CDR3: CASSLAGQGPPFYGYTF; DNA: TGCGCCAGCAGCTTGGCGGGACAGGGACCGCCCTTCTATGGCTACACCTTC
V: TRBV10-3; size: few; J: TRBJ2-5; D: -; CDR3: CAIARSIAETIQETQYF; DNA: TGTGCCATCGCGCGTTCTATTGCGGAAACCATCCAAGAGACCCAGTACTTC
V: TRBV20-1; size: -; J: TRBJ2-3; D: TRBD1; CDR3: CSADRDRGPGTQYF; DNA: TGCAGTGCAGACCGGGACAGGGGGCCTGGTACGCAGTATTTT
V: TRBV7-9; size: -; J: TRBJ1-1; D: -; CDR3: CASSLFPPGHMNTEAFF; DNA: TGTGCCAGCAGCTTGTTTCCCCCGGGACACATGAACACTGAAGCTTTCTTT
V: TRBV30; size: -; J: TRBJ1-1; D: -; CDR3: CAWSVTNVRAFF; DNA: TGTGCCTGGAGTGTAACGAACGTGCGCGCTTTCTTT
V: TRBV11-2; size: few; J: TRBJ2-3; D: -; CDR3: CASSLGIYTDTQYF; DNA: TGTGCCAGCAGCTTAGGGATTTACACAGATACGCAGTATTTT
V: TRBV7-3; size: -; J: TRBJ2-1; D: -; CDR3: CASSSSLLSGGGGYEQFF; DNA: TGTGCCAGCAGCTCCTCCCTCCTATCGGGAGGAGGGGGTTATGAGCAGTTCTTC
V: TRBV30; size: few; J: TRBJ1-3; D: -; CDR3: CAWRHDSGNTIYF; DNA: TGTGCCTGGCGGCATGACTCTGGAAACACCATATATTTT
V: TRBV10-3; size: -; J: TRBJ2-7; D: -; CDR3: CAISPGSPSSYEQYF; DNA: TGTGCCATCAGCCCGGGATCCCCAAGCTCCTACGAGCAGTACTTC
V: TRBV7-7; size: few; J: TRBJ2-2; D: -; CDR3: CASSLLAQTGELFF; DNA: TGTGCTAGCAGCTTACTGGCCCAAACCGGGGAGCTGTTTTTT
V: TRBV18; size: -; J: TRBJ1-1; D: TRBD1; CDR3: CASSPTGSNTEAFF; DNA: TGTGCCAGCTCTCCGACAGGGTCGAACACTGAAGCTTTCTTT
V: TRBV30; size: few; J: TRBJ1-5; D: -; CDR3: CAWSPSNQPQHF; DNA: TGTGCCTGGAGTCCTAGCAATCAGCCCCAGCATTTT
V: TRBV7-2; size: many; J: TRBJ2-5; D: -; CDR3: CASSLGGAQETQYF; DNA: TGTGCCAGCAGCCTGGGGGGGGCCCAAGAGACCCAGTACTTC
V: TRBV7-3; size: -; J: TRBJ2-1; D: -; CDR3: CASSLIPNNEQFF; DNA: TGTGCCAGCAGCTTAATCCCCAACAATGAGCAGTTCTTC
V: TRBV29-1; size: -; J: TRBJ2-3; D: -; CDR3: CSVEDRGDTQYF; DNA: TGCAGCGTTGAAGATCGGGGGGATACGCAGTATTTT
V: TRBV12-3/TRBV12-4; size: -; J: TRBJ1-3; D: TRBD1; CDR3: CATTGFGNTIYF; DNA: TGTGCCACGACAGGGTTTGGAAACACCATATATTTT
V: TRBV7-9; size: -; J: TRBJ1-3; D: -; CDR3: CASSLEKGSLSGNTIYF; DNA: TGTGCCAGCAGCCTAGAAAAGGGTTCCCTCTCTGGAAACACCATATATTTT
V: TRBV25-1; size: few; J: TRBJ1-2; D: TRBD1; CDR3: CASSELGQGRGYGYTF; DNA: TGTGCCAGCAGTGAATTAGGACAGGGTAGGGGCTATGGCTACACCTTC
V: TRBV29-1; size: -; J: TRBJ2-2; D: TRBD1; CDR3: CSGGTGRTGELFF; DNA: TGCAGCGGAGGGACAGGGCGCACCGGGGAGCTGTTTTTT
V: TRBV24-1; size: few; J: TRBJ2-1; D: -; CDR3: CATSDSPGAWGNEQFF; DNA: TGTGCCACCAGTGATTCCCCCGGGGCCTGGGGGAATGAGCAGTTCTTC